This entry describes one T cell receptor (beta chain). Its specificity is unknown. The data are from a study of siplizumab effects on memory and regulatory T cells. Study results and caveats: Among sequences traceable to unstimulated CD4+ memory cells, alloreactive ones were significantly reduced by siplizumab.

Sequencing used immunoSEQ multiplex PCR; TCRdb keeps in-frame clones, though not all of them. Of more than 5,500 clones listed, 35% to 40% are singletons. The mixed lymphocyte reaction cells were grown together in coculture at 37°C for about six days. CFSE-labelled responders and Violet Dye-labelled stimulators, both PBMCs, were mixed 1:1. Trimming shortened V by 8 bases and J by 3 bases, and 14 bases separated the two germline ends. This CDR3 is built from 13 residues. The origin of this receptor is a human donor in good health; the cells came from an allogeneic mixed lymphocyte reaction. This rearrangement joins TRBV5-3 to TRBJ1-1, with D possibly being TRBD1 (5 bases). TRBV5-3 is reported as an ORF; its role is uncertain. Sequencing was done on a sample of CFSE-low (dividing) CD8+ T cells sorted from an allogeneic mixed lymphocyte reaction. The CDR3 reads CASSPEGYTEAFF. In nucleotides, the CDR3 is TGTGCCAGCAGTCCAGAGGGGTACACTGAAGCTTTCTTT.